This record looks at one T cell receptor (beta chain) sequence and its context. The antigen is unknown. This entry belongs to a study of OX40 agonist ivuxolimab in advanced cancers. On the study more broadly: Ivuxolimab was delivered to patients intravenously every 2 weeks at doses spanning 0.01 to 10 mg/kg. Findings of the study overall: Also showing low normalized T-cell clonal expansion were some of the nonresponders. Within 6 weeks, CD4+ and CD8+ blood T cells expanded clonally at 0.1 to 3.0 mg/kg. There were, on average, more expanded clones in CD8+ T cells than in CD4+.

Sequenced by immunoSEQ multiplex PCR; TCRdb stores in-frame clones only, minus some. The table records roughly 50,000 clones, roughly 86% of them present only once. V dropped 4 bases and J dropped 5 bases, with 15 bases sitting between them. The CDR3 covers 14 residues. Germline values: CDR1 SGDLS, CDR2 YYNGEE. This TCR was recovered from an adult with an advanced solid tumor such as melanoma, head and neck, liver or kidney cancer. The specimen comprised CD4+ or CD8+ T cells sorted from blood, sampled in a trial of the OX40 agonist ivuxolimab. V usage is TRBV9 and J usage is TRBJ1-2; weak D call: TRBD1 (5 bases). The CDR3, as DNA: TGTGCCAGCAGCCTAGAAGGGGTTTCGTATGGCTACACCTTC. Protein sequence: CASSLEGVSYGYTF. The variable domain in full, completed from reference TRBV9 and TRBJ1-2, reads DSGVTQTPKHLITATGQRVTLRCSPRSGDLSVYWYQQSLDQGLQFLIQYYNGEERAKGNILERFSAQQFPDLHSELNLSSLELGDSALYFCASSLEGVSYGYTFGSGTRLTVV.